These T cell receptor beta chains were read from a single sample in a study of blood T cell repertoires in COVID-19. The repertoire was sequenced with immunoSEQ multiplex PCR; TCRdb's copy has only in-frame clones and lacks some. The sample shows 250,000 or so clones, around 84% of them seen only once. The specimen was peripheral blood. Receptors were obtained from a woman aged 40-49 years who had recovered from COVID-19. Both conserved end residues are part of each CDR3. D genes are given only for firm matches. The listing skips clone size in some rows; elsewhere it reads once, few, many or a size class.

>.|19|TRBV7-9|.|TRBJ2-7
CASSPRQATGVPSSYEQYF
TGTGCCAGCAGCCCAAGACAGGCCACGGGCGTCCCAAGCTCCTACGAGCAGTACTTC
>.|15|TRBV3-1/TRBV3-2|.|TRBJ1-2
CASSQGGGPNYGYTF
TGTGCCAGCAGCCAAGGGGGCGGACCTAACTATGGCTACACCTTC
>.|12|TRBV15|.|TRBJ2-3
CATSRVVDTQYF
TGTGCCACCAGCAGAGTAGTAGATACGCAGTATTTT
>.|12|TRBV6-6|.|TRBJ2-7
CATTLGTYEQYF
TGTGCCACCACACTAGGTACCTACGAGCAGTACTTC
>TRBD1|12|TRBV7-8|.|TRBJ1-2
CASSLGTGLYTF
TGTGCCAGCAGCTTAGGGACAGGACTCTACACCTTC
>TRBD1|16|TRBV6-1|.|TRBJ2-1
CASSGRTGGGQHEQFF
TGTGCCAGCAGTGGCCGGACAGGGGGCGGACAACACGAGCAGTTCTTC
>TRBD2|13|TRBV20-1|.|TRBJ2-5
CSASSGAQETQYF
TGCAGTGCTAGTAGCGGGGCACAAGAGACCCAGTACTTC
>TRBD2|16|TRBV7-6|.|TRBJ2-1
CASSLTGLAGYNEQFF
TGTGCCAGCAGCTTAACCGGACTAGCGGGGTACAATGAGCAGTTCTTC
>.|12|TRBV6-6|.|TRBJ1-4
CASMRTNEKLFF
TGTGCCAGCATGAGAACTAATGAAAAACTGTTTTTT
>TRBD1|14|TRBV2|.|TRBJ2-5
CASRQDRGGETQYF
TGTGCCAGCAGACAGGACAGGGGCGGAGAGACCCAGTACTTC
>.|14|TRBV7-9|.|TRBJ2-2
CASSTNTMTGELFF
TGTGCCAGCAGTACCAACACAATGACCGGGGAGCTGTTTTTT
>TRBD1|14|TRBV6-5|.|TRBJ1-5
CASMVWAGGQPQHF
TGTGCCAGTATGGTTTGGGCAGGGGGTCAGCCCCAGCATTTT
>TRBD1|15|TRBV30|.|TRBJ2-6
CAWRGTGAGANVLTF
TGTGCCTGGAGGGGGACAGGGGCTGGGGCCAACGTCCTGACTTTC
>.|14|TRBV30|.|TRBJ1-1
CAWSDWSLGSEAFF
TGTGCCTGGAGTGATTGGTCGCTAGGGAGTGAAGCTTTCTTT
>.|14|TRBV7-9|.|TRBJ1-1
CASARGGGNTEAFF
TGTGCCAGCGCCCGTGGGGGGGGGAACACTGAAGCTTTCTTT
>TRBD2|15|TRBV2|.|TRBJ2-5
CASRPSLAGGETQYF
TGTGCCAGCAGACCGAGCCTAGCGGGGGGGGAGACCCAGTACTTC
>.|16|TRBV6-1|.|TRBJ2-2
CASSGGVQPNTGELFF
TGTGCCAGCAGTGGGGGGGTCCAACCGAACACCGGGGAGCTGTTTTTT
>.|14|TRBV29-1|.|TRBJ2-3
CSVPFAGATDTQYF
TGCAGCGTTCCGTTTGCGGGGGCTACAGATACGCAGTATTTT
>TRBD1|16|TRBV10-3|.|TRBJ2-1
CAISESKADRAGEQFF
TGTGCCATCAGTGAGTCGAAGGCGGACAGGGCTGGTGAGCAGTTCTTC
>TRBD1|14|TRBV18|.|TRBJ2-3
CASSSDRGTDTQYF
TGTGCCAGCTCATCGGACAGGGGCACAGATACGCAGTATTTT
>TRBD2|16|TRBV27|once|TRBJ2-1
CASSLSAGGSHNEQFF
TGTGCCAGCAGTTTATCGGCCGGGGGGTCGCACAATGAGCAGTTCTTC
>TRBD1|14|TRBV24-1|.|TRBJ2-1
CATSDTRDSYEQFF
TGTGCCACCAGTGATACCCGGGACAGTTATGAGCAGTTCTTC
>TRBD1|14|TRBV30|.|TRBJ2-7
CAWTQGARSGEQYF
TGTGCCTGGACGCAGGGGGCGAGATCGGGAGAGCAGTACTTC
>.|14|TRBV10-3|.|TRBJ2-3
CAIQGNLSTDTQYF
TGTGCCATTCAGGGAAACCTCTCCACAGATACGCAGTATTTT
>TRBD1|15|TRBV19|.|TRBJ1-2
CASTDPRTGVYGYTF
TGTGCCAGTACTGACCCCAGGACAGGGGTATATGGCTACACCTTC
>TRBD2|20|TRBV4-2|.|TRBJ2-3
CASSQTGRGGPAYSRDTQYF
TGTGCCAGCAGCCAAACAGGACGGGGGGGCCCGGCGTATAGTAGAGATACGCAGTATTTT
>.|13|TRBV2|.|TRBJ1-4
CASRETIAPKLFF
TGTGCCAGCCGGGAAACTATTGCCCCAAAACTGTTTTTT
>.|17|TRBV28|few|TRBJ2-4
CASSSPFGGLAKNIQYF
TGTGCCAGCAGTTCTCCCTTTGGAGGACTAGCCAAAAACATTCAGTACTTC
>.|14|TRBV6-5|.|TRBJ1-1
CASSTTGVRTEAFF
TGTGCCAGCAGTACCACAGGAGTAAGAACTGAAGCTTTCTTT
>.|15|TRBV28|.|TRBJ1-4
CASRINPGAGEKLFF
TGTGCCAGCAGGATTAACCCAGGGGCGGGCGAAAAACTGTTTTTT
>TRBD2|15|TRBV29-1|.|TRBJ2-1
CSVEGTTSGYNEQFF
TGCAGCGTTGAAGGGACGACTAGCGGTTACAATGAGCAGTTCTTC
>TRBD1|16|TRBV27|.|TRBJ1-3
CASSSWTGLSGNTIYF
TGTGCCAGCAGTTCCTGGACAGGACTCTCTGGAAACACCATATATTTT
>.|14|TRBV2|.|TRBJ1-2
CASSGRTDFNGYTF
TGTGCCAGCAGTGGTAGGACAGACTTCAATGGCTACACCTTC
>TRBD2|14|TRBV6-5|.|TRBJ2-1
CASSRTSGGSAQFF
TGTGCCAGCAGTCGGACTAGCGGGGGTTCCGCTCAGTTCTTC
>TRBD1|16|TRBV3-1/TRBV3-2|.|TRBJ2-7
CASSPSIQGAAYEQYF
TGTGCCAGCAGCCCGTCCATACAGGGGGCCGCCTACGAGCAGTACTTC
>.|14|TRBV29-1|.|TRBJ2-1
CSVETGTPYNEQFF
TGCAGCGTTGAGACAGGGACTCCCTACAATGAGCAGTTCTTC
>.|11|TRBV2|.|TRBJ2-1
CASRGVWEQFF
TGTGCCAGCAGAGGGGTCTGGGAGCAGTTCTTC
>TRBD1|14|TRBV19|.|TRBJ2-7
CASSFQGQRGEQYF
TGTGCCAGTAGTTTTCAGGGACAGCGCGGCGAGCAGTACTTC
>TRBD1|14|TRBV24-1|.|TRBJ2-1
CATSAGQGAYEQFF
TGTGCCACCAGTGCCGGACAGGGGGCTTATGAGCAGTTCTTC
>.|13|TRBV7-9|.|TRBJ1-5
CASSLMGGKPQHF
TGTGCCAGCAGTCTGATGGGGGGAAAGCCCCAGCATTTT
>.|16|TRBV7-2|.|TRBJ1-6
CASSLAQGTDNSPLHF
TGTGCCAGCAGCTTAGCGCAGGGGACCGATAATTCACCCCTCCACTTT
>.|15|TRBV6-4|.|TRBJ1-1
CASSDSISGSTEAFF
TGTGCCAGCAGTGACTCGATCTCGGGGAGCACTGAAGCTTTCTTT
>.|15|TRBV7-2|few|TRBJ1-1
CASSSRWGENTEAFF
TGTGCCAGCAGCTCGAGGTGGGGGGAGAACACTGAAGCTTTCTTT
>.|14|TRBV10-3|.|TRBJ2-3
CAITPTGVTDTQYF
TGTGCCATCACCCCGACAGGTGTGACAGATACGCAGTATTTT
>.|11|TRBV28|.|TRBJ1-2
CASRAGLGYTF
TGTGCCAGCAGGGCAGGGCTTGGCTACACCTTC
>.|14|TRBV6-5|.|TRBJ1-5
CASGSERDNQPQHF
TGTGCCAGCGGTTCAGAGAGGGACAATCAGCCCCAGCATTTT
>.|14|TRBV15|.|TRBJ2-3
CATSRGQSTDTQYF
TGTGCCACCAGCAGAGGACAGAGCACAGATACGCAGTATTTT
>TRBD1|15|TRBV6-5|.|TRBJ1-2
CATHPQGIVDYGYTF
TGTGCCACCCACCCACAGGGGATTGTAGACTATGGCTACACCTTC
>.|16|TRBV5-1|.|TRBJ1-2
CASSPGSQPANYGYTF
TGCGCCAGCAGCCCAGGGTCACAGCCCGCTAACTATGGCTACACCTTC
>TRBD1|14|TRBV6-1|.|TRBJ1-1
CASSEMGTGLEAFF
TGTGCCAGCAGTGAAATGGGGACAGGTCTCGAAGCTTTCTTT
>.|16|TRBV5-5|.|TRBJ2-1
CASSSQYSVVHNEQFF
TGTGCCAGCAGCTCCCAGTATAGCGTAGTGCACAATGAGCAGTTCTTC
>.|13|TRBV6-5|.|TRBJ1-4
CASTTGSLEKLFF
TGTGCCAGCACCACAGGGTCTCTGGAAAAACTGTTTTTT
>.|15|TRBV5-4|.|TRBJ2-5
CASSLFNSLGETQYF
TGTGCCAGCAGCTTGTTTAACAGCCTCGGAGAGACCCAGTACTTC